One and the same sample provided the 10 T cell receptor beta chains below, sequenced in a study of identifying expanded T cells in peripheral blood. Profiling relied on immunoSEQ multiplex PCR, and the TCRdb table lists in-frame clones only, not all of them. The profile shows 110,000 or so clones, about 87% of them singletons. Sequencing used blood. The receptor source for this set is a person aged 18 to 75 in good health.

The chain joins TRBV4-1 to TRBJ2-1, with 11 bases that match TRBD2. Trimming at V came to 0 bases and at J to 4 bases, leaving 5 bases not matched to a gene. The CDR3 sequence is 17 residues long. Germline lookup yields CDR1 MGHRA and CDR2 YSYEKL. The CDR3 here is CASSQEVVAGGYNEQFF. The CDR3 coding sequence is TGCGCCAGCAGCCAAGAAGTAGTAGCGGGGGGGTACAATGAGCAGTTCTTC.

The chain joins TRBV19 to TRBJ2-7; D might be TRBD2 (6 bases). Germline V lookup: CDR1 LNHDA, CDR2 SQIVND (reference sequence). The V end was cut by 5 bases, the J end by 1 base, with 12 bases between. The CDR3 spans 14 residues. CDR3 DNA sequence: TGTGCCAGTAGTTTGGGACTCCAATCCTACGAGCAGTACTTC. Its protein is CASSLGLQSYEQYF.

The gene calls are TRBV15 and TRBJ1-2; D is perhaps TRBD1 (5 bases). The CDR3 sequence is 12 residues long. Germline V gives CDR1 LNHNV, CDR2 YYDKDF (reference sequence). Trimming pared 3 bases from V and 12 bases from J, leaving 14 bases between. The DNA for the CDR3 is TGTGCCACCAGCAGTAGCTCCGGGACTCACACCTTC. Its protein product is CATSSSSGTHTF.

This chain joins TRBV6-5 and TRBJ2-1; the D gene is possibly TRBD2 (6 bases). V was cut by 2 bases and J by 5 bases, with 10 bases left in between. The CDR3 runs 14 residues. Germline-derived CDR1 and CDR2 are MNHEY and SVGAGI. The CDR3 region has the DNA TGTGCCAGCAGTTACCGGGGGAGAGACAATGAGCAGTTCTTC. It translates to CASSYRGRDNEQFF.

V and J are TRBV9 and TRBJ2-7; TRBD2 aligns across 9 bases. There are 16 residues in the CDR3. Germline V lookup: CDR1 SGDLS, CDR2 YYNGEE. V was pared by 4 bases and J by 4 bases, with 12 bases of the junction left unmatched. Here the CDR3 reads CASSPLGFSGSYEQYF. In nucleotides, the CDR3 is TGTGCCAGCAGCCCTCTGGGTTTTAGCGGGAGTTACGAGCAGTACTTC.

The chain combines TRBV6-6 with TRBJ1-2; no definite D call. Per germline, CDR1 MNHNY and CDR2 SVGAGI (reference sequence). The CDR3 runs 14 residues. The V end lost 4 bases, the J end lost 0 bases, and 9 bases lay between the germline ends. The DNA of the CDR3 is TGTGCCAGCAGTTCCTCTTATCCTAACTATGGCTACACCTTC. The encoded protein is CASSSSYPNYGYTF.

This clone was counted a few times. This sequence joins TRBV18 and TRBJ2-1; 7 positions match TRBD1. The germline gives CDR1 KGHSH, CDR2 LQKENI. With 3 bases clipped from V and 7 bases from J, the junction kept 6 bases outside the gene matches. This CDR3 is built from 14 residues. For the CDR3, the DNA is TGTGCCAGCTCACCTAGGCAGGGGGAGAATGAGCAGTTCTTC. Its translation: CASSPRQGENEQFF. Full variable domain (outside the CDR3, taken from reference TRBV18 and TRBJ2-1): NAGVMQNPRHLVRRRGQEARLRCSPMKGHSHVYWYRQLPEEGLKFMVYLQKENIIDESGMPKERFSAEFPKEGPSILRIQQVVRGDSAAYFCASSPRQGENEQFFGPGTRLTVL.

The chain employs TRBV19 and TRBJ2-3, with D unclear. The CDR3 has 13 amino acids. Germline V lookup: CDR1 LNHDA, CDR2 SQIVND (reference sequence). With 7 bases removed from V and 0 bases from J, the gap between germline ends came to 8 bases. In DNA, the CDR3 is TGTGCCAGTACCGCGGACAGCACAGATACGCAGTATTTT. It codes for CASTADSTDTQYF.

J is TRBJ2-7 and V is TRBV10-2; 7 bases align to TRBD1. Trimming at V came to 9 bases and at J to 4 bases, leaving 6 bases not matched to a gene. Germline lookup yields CDR1 WSHSY and CDR2 SAAADI. The CDR3 runs 12 residues. The CDR3 is CASTGEGYEQYF. In DNA, the CDR3 is TGCGCCAGTACAGGGGAAGGGTACGAGCAGTACTTC.

This clone has more than one count but fewer than ten. The chain carries TRBV25-1 and TRBJ1-6, with D possibly matching TRBD1 (5 bases). Trimming stripped 0 bases from V and 16 bases from J, with 13 bases between. This CDR3 has 13 residues. CDR1 MGHDK and CDR2 SYGVNS come from the germline V gene. The CDR3 DNA sequence: TGTGCCAGCAGTGAATACGGGGGGATAGCTCTCCACTTT. Translated: CASSEYGGIALHF.